The T cell receptor (beta chain) under discussion was sequenced for a study of blood T cell repertoires in COVID-19. Trimming took 8 bases from V and 0 from J; bases not matched to a gene: 4. Germline CDR1 MNHEY, CDR2 SVGAGI. This CDR3 has 14 residues. This clone appeared once. TCRdb keeps only in-frame clones here, not all; method: immunoSEQ multiplex PCR. The sample lists approximately 210,000 clones, about 84% occurring once. The material sequenced was peripheral blood. The chain combines TRBV6-5 with TRBJ1-5, with TRBD1 identical over 7 bases. The TCR sequence derives from an elderly woman with COVID-19, enrolled during active disease. CDR3 protein: CASQGGFSNQPQHF. The CDR3 DNA sequence: TGTGCCAGCCAAGGGGGCTTTAGCAATCAGCCCCAGCATTTT.